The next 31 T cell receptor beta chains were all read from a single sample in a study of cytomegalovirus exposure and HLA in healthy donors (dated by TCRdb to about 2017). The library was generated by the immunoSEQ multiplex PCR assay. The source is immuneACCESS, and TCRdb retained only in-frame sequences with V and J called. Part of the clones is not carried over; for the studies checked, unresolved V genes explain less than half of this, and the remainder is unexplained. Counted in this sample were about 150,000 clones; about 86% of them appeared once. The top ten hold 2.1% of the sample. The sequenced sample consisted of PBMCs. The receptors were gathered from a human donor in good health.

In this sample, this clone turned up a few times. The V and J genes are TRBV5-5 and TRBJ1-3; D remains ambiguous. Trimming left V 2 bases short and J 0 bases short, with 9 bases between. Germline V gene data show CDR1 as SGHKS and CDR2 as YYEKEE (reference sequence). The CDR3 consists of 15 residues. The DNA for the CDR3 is TGTGCCAGCAGCTTTGCGTCGAACTCTGGAAACACCATATATTTT. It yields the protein CASSFASNSGNTIYF.

CDR3 sequence reads: CASSHQTGGTEAFF. In DNA, the CDR3 is TGTGCCAGCAGCCACCAGACAGGGGGCACTGAAGCTTTCTTT. This rearrangement joins TRBV27 to TRBJ1-1; 9 positions agree with TRBD1. The trim removed 6 bases at V and 4 bases at J, leaving 6 bases unmatched. Germline lookup yields CDR1 MNHEY and CDR2 SMNVEV (reference sequence). This CDR3 has 14 amino acids.

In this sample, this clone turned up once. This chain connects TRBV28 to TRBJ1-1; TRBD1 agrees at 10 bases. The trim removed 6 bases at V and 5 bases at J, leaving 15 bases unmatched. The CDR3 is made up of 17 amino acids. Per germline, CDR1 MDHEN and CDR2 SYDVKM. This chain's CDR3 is CASSRIRQGAVQTEAFF. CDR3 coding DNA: TGTGCCAGCAGCAGAATCCGACAGGGGGCGGTGCAGACTGAAGCTTTCTTT.

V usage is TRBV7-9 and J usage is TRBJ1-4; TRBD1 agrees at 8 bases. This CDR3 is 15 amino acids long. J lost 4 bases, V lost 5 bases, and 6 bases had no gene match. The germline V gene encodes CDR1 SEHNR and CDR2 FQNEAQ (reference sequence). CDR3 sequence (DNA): TGTGCCAGCAGCCACCGGACAGGGAATAATGAAAAACTGTTTTTT. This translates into CASSHRTGNNEKLFF.

The chain's CDR3 is CASRYTLGQEGNTIYF. The CDR3 nucleotides are TGCGCCAGCAGATATACCCTAGGACAGGAGGGAAACACCATATATTTT. V usage is TRBV5-1 and J usage is TRBJ1-3; TRBD1 agrees at 7 bases. The CDR3 is 16 residues long. Germline values: CDR1 SGHRS, CDR2 YFSETQ. J lost 4 bases, V lost 5 bases, and 12 bases had no gene match. Full variable domain (missing parts from reference TRBV5-1 and TRBJ1-3): KAGVTQTPRYLIKTRGQQVTLSCSPISGHRSVSWYQQTPGQGLQFLFEYFSETQRNKGNFPGRFSGRQFSNSRSEMNVSTLELGDSALYLCASRYTLGQEGNTIYFGEGSWLTVV.

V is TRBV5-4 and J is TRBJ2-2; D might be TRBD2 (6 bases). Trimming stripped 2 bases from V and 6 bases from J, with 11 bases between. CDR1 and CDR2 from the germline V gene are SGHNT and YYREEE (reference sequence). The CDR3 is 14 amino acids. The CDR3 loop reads CASSFFREAGELFF. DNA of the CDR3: TGTGCCAGCAGCTTTTTCAGGGAGGCCGGGGAGCTGTTTTTT.

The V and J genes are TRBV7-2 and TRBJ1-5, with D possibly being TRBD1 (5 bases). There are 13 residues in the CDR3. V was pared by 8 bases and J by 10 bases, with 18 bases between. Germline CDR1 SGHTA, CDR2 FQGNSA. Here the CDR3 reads CASAEQGSPPQHF. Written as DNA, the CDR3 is TGTGCCAGCGCGGAGCAGGGCAGTCCCCCCCAGCATTTT.

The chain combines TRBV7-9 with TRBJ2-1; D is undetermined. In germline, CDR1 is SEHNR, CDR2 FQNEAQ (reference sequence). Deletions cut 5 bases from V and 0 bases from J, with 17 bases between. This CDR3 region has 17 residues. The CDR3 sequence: CASSPKSGLSSYNEQFF. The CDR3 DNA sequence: TGTGCCAGCAGCCCTAAGTCCGGTCTAAGCTCCTACAATGAGCAGTTCTTC.

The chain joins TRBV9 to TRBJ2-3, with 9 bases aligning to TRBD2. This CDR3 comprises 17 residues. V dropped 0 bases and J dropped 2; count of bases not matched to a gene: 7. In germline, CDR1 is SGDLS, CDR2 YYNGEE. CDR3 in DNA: TGTGCCAGCAGCGTAGGCAGGCTAGCGGGACCCACAGATACGCAGTATTTT. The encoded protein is CASSVGRLAGPTDTQYF.

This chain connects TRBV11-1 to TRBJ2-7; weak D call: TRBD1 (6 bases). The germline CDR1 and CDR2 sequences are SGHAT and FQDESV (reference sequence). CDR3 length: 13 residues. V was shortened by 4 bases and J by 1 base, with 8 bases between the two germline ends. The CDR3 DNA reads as TGTGCCAGCAGCTGGACAGAGTCCTACGAGCAGTACTTC. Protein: CASSWTESYEQYF. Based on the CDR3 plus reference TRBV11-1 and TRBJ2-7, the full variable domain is EAEVAQSPRYKITEKSQAVAFWCDPISGHATLYWYRQILGQGPELLVQFQDESVVDDSQLPKDRFSAERLKGVDSTLKIQPAELGDSAMYLCASSWTESYEQYFGPGTRLTVT.

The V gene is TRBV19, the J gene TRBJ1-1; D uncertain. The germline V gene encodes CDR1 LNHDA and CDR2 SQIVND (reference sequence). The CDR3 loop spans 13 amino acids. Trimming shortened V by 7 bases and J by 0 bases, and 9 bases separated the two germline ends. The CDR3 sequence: CASNDYMNTEAFF. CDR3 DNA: TGTGCCAGTAATGACTACATGAACACTGAAGCTTTCTTT.

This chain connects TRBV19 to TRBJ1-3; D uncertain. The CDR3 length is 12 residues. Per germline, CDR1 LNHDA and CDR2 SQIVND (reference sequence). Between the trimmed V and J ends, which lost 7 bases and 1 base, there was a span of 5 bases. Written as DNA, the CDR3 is TGTGCCAGTACCCCGTCTGGAAACACCATATATTTT. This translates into CASTPSGNTIYF.

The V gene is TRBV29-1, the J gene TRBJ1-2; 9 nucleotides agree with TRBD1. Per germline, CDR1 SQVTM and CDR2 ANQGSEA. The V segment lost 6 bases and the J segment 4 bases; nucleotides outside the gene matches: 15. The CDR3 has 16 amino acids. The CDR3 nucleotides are TGCAGCGTGGCCGGGACAGGGATCGGAACTGCCTATGGCTACACCTTC. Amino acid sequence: CSVAGTGIGTAYGYTF.

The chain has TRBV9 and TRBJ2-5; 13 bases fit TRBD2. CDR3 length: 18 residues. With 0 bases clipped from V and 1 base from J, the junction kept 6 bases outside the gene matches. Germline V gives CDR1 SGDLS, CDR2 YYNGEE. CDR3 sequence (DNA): TGTGCCAGCAGCGTAGGTACTAGCGGGAGGGCCACCCAAGAGACCCAGTACTTC. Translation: CASSVGTSGRATQETQYF.

This chain's CDR3 is CASSSRGQDFLRSYTF. The CDR3 region has the DNA TGTGCCAGCAGCTCCCGAGGACAGGACTTCCTTAGGAGCTACACCTTC. The chain joins TRBV5-6 to TRBJ1-2; 7 nucleotides agree with TRBD1. CDR3 size: 16 residues. V lost 3 bases, J lost 9 bases, and 17 bases stayed unmatched. In germline, CDR1 is SGHDT, CDR2 YYEEEE.

The CDR3 here is CASSISRDIDEQYF. The CDR3 bases are TGTGCCAGCAGCATTAGCCGGGACATCGACGAGCAGTACTTC. This rearrangement joins TRBV11-3 to TRBJ2-7, with D tentatively TRBD1 (6 bases). The CDR3 is 14 residues long. V lost 5 bases and J 5 bases, leaving 16 bases between the germline ends. In germline, CDR1 is SGHNT, CDR2 YENEEA.

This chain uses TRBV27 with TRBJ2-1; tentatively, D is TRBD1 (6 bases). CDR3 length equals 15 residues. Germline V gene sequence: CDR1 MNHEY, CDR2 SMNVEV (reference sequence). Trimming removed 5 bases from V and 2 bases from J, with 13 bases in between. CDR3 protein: CASSLTRGTYNEQFF. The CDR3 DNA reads TGTGCCAGCAGTCTAACAAGGGGGACCTACAATGAGCAGTTCTTC.

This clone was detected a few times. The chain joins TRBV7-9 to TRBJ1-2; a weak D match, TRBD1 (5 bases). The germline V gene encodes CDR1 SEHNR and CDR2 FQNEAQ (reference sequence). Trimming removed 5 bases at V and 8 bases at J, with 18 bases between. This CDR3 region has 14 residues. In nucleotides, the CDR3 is TGTGCCAGCAGCCTTAGCAAGGGGCTAAAGGGCTACACCTTC. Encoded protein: CASSLSKGLKGYTF. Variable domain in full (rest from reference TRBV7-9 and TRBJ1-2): DTGVSQNPRHKITKRGQNVTFRCDPISEHNRLYWYRQTLGQGPEFLTYFQNEAQLEKSRLLSDRFSAERPKGSFSTLEIQRTEQGDSAMYLCASSLSKGLKGYTFGSGTRLTVV.

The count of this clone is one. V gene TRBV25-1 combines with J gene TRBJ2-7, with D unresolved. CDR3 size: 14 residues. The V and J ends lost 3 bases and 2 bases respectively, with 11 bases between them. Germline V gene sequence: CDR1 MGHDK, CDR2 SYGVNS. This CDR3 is CASSDLQHAYEQYF. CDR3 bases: TGTGCCAGCAGTGACCTCCAACACGCCTACGAGCAGTACTTC.

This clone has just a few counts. The DNA for the CDR3 is TGTGCCAGCAGTTACACGGACAGCTATGGCTACACCTTC. Its protein product is CASSYTDSYGYTF. The rearrangement joins TRBV6-5 to TRBJ1-2; tentative D call: TRBD1 (6 bases). This CDR3 is built from 13 residues. The ends were cut back, 2 bases at V and 4 bases at J, with 8 bases in the middle. Germline assignment: CDR1 MNHEY and CDR2 SVGAGI.

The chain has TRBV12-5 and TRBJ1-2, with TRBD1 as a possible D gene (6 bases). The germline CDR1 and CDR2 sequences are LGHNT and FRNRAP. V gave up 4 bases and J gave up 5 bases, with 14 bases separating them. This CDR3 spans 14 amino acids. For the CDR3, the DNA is TGTGCTAGTGGTTCCTTTTCAGGGGAGTATGGCTACACCTTC. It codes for CASGSFSGEYGYTF.

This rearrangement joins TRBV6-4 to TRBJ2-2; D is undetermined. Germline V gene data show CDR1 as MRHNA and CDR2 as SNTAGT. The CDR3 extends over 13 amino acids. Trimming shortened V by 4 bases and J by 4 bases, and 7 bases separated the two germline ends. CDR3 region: CASSVGSTGELFF. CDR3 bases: TGTGCCAGCAGTGTTGGTAGCACCGGGGAGCTGTTTTTT.

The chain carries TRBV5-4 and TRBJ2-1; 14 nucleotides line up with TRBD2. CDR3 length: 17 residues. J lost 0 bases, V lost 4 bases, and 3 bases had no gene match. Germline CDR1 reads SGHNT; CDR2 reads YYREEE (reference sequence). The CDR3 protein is CASSPGLAGVSYNEQFF. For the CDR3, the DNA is TGTGCCAGCAGCCCGGGACTAGCGGGAGTCTCCTACAATGAGCAGTTCTTC.

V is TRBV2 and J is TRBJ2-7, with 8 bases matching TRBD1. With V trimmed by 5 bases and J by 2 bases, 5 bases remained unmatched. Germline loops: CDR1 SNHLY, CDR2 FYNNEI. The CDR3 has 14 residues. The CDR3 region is CASSSDRGTYEQYF. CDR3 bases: TGTGCCAGCAGTTCAGACAGGGGAACCTACGAGCAGTACTTC.

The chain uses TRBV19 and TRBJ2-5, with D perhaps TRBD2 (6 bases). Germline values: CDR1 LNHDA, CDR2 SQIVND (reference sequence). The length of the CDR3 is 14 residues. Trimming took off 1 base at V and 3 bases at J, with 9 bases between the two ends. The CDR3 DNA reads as TGTGCCAGTAGTATAGTAGCGGAAGAAGAGACCCAGTACTTC. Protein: CASSIVAEEETQYF.

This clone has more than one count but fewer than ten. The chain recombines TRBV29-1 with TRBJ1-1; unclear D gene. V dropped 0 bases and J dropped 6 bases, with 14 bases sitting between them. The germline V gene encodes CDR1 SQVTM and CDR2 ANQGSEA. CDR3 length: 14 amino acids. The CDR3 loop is CSVEERAVLAEAFF. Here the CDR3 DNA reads TGCAGCGTTGAAGAGCGGGCGGTGCTCGCTGAAGCTTTCTTT.

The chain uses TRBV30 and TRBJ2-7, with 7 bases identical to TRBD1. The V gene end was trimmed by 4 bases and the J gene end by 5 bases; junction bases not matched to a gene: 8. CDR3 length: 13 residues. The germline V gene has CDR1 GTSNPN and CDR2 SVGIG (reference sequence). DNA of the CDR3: TGTGCCTGGAACAGGGGAAATTTTGACGAGCAGTACTTC. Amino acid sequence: CAWNRGNFDEQYF.

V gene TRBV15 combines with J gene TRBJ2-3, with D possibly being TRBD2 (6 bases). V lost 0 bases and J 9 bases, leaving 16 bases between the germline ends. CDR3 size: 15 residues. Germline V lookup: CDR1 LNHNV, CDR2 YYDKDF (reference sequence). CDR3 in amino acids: CATSRDGTLIETQYF. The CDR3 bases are TGTGCCACCAGCAGAGACGGGACTCTGATAGAGACGCAGTATTTT.

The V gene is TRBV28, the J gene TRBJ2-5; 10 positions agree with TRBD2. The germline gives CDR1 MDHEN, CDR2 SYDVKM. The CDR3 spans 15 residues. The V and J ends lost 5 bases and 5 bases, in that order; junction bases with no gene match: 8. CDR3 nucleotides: TGTGCCAGCAGTCTAGCGGGAGCTAGGGGGGAGACCCAGTACTTC. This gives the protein CASSLAGARGETQYF. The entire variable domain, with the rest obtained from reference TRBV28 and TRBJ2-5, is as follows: DVKVTQSSRYLVKRTGEKVFLECVQDMDHENMFWYRQDPGLGLRLIYFSYDVKMKEKGDIPEGYSVSREKKERFSLILESASTNQTSMYLCASSLAGARGETQYFGPGTRLLVL.

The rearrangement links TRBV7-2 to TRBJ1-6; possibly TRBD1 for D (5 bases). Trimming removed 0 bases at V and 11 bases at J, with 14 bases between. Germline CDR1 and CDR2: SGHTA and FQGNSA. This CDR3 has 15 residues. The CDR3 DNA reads TGTGCCAGCAGCTTAGCAATCGGGGGGTCGACACCCCTCCACTTT. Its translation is CASSLAIGGSTPLHF.

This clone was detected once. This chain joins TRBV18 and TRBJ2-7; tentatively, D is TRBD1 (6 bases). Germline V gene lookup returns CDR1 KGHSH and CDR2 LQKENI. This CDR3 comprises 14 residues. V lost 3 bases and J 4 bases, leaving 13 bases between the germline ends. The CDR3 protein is CASSPGQGNYEQYF. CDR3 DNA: TGTGCCAGCTCACCGGGGCAGGGGAATTACGAGCAGTACTTC.